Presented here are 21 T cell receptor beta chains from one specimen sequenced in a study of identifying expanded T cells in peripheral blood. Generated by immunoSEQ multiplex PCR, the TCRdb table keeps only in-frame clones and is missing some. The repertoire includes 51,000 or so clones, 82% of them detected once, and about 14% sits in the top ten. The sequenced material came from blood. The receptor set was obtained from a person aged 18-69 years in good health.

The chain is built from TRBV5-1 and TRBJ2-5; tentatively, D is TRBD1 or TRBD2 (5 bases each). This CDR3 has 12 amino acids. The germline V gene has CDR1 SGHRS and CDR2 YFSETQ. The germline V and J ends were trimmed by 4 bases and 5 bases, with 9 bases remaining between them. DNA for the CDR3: TGCGCCAGCAGCACCGGGGACGAGACCCAGTACTTC. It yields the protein CASSTGDETQYF.

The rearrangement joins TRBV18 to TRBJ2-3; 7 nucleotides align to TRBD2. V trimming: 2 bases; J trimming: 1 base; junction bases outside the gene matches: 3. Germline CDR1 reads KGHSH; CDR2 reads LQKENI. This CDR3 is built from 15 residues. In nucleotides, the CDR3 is TGTGCCAGCTCACCAAGAACTAGCGGCACAGATACGCAGTATTTT. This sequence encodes CASSPRTSGTDTQYF. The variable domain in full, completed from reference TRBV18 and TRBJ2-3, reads NAGVMQNPRHLVRRRGQEARLRCSPMKGHSHVYWYRQLPEEGLKFMVYLQKENIIDESGMPKERFSAEFPKEGPSILRIQQVVRGDSAAYFCASSPRTSGTDTQYFGPGTRLTVL.

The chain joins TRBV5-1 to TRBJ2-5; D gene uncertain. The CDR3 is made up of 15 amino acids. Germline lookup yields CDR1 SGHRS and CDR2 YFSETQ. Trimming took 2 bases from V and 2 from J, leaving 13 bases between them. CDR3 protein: CASSLVPRGQETQYF. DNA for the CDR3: TGCGCCAGCAGCTTAGTCCCTAGAGGTCAAGAGACCCAGTACTTC.

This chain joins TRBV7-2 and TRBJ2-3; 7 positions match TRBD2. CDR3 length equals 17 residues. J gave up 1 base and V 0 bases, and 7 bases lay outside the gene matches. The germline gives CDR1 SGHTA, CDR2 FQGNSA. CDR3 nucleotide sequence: TGTGCCAGCAGCTTAGCGGGGGGGATCTTCCGCACAGATACGCAGTATTTT. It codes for CASSLAGGIFRTDTQYF.

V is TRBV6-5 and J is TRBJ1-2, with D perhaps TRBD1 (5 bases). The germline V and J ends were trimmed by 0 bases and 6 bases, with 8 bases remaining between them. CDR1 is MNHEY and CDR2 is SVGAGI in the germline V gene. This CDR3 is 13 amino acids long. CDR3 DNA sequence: TGTGCCAGCAGTTACTCCCTCAGGGATGGCTACACCTTC. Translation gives CASSYSLRDGYTF.

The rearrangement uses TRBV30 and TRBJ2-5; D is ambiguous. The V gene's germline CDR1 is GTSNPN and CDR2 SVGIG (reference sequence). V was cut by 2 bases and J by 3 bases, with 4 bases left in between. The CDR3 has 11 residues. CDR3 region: CAWSNKETQYF. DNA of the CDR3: TGTGCCTGGAGTAACAAAGAGACCCAGTACTTC.

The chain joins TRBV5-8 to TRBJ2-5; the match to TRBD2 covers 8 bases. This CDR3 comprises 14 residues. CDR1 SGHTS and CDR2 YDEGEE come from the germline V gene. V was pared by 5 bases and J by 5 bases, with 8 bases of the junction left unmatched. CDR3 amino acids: CASRPRGGIETQYF. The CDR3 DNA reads TGTGCCAGCAGACCCCGGGGGGGCATCGAGACCCAGTACTTC.

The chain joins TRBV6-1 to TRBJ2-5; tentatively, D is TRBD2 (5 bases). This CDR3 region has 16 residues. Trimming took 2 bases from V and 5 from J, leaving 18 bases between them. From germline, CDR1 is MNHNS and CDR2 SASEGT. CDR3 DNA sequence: TGTGCCAGCAGTGAAAAAGTCCCGGGCCGGGGTGAGACCCAGTACTTC. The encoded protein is CASSEKVPGRGETQYF.

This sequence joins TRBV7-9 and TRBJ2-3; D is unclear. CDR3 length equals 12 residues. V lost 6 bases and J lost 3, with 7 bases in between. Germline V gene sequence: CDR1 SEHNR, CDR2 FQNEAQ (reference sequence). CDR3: CASSPSTDTQYF. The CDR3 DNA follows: TGTGCCAGCAGTCCTTCTACAGATACGCAGTATTTT.

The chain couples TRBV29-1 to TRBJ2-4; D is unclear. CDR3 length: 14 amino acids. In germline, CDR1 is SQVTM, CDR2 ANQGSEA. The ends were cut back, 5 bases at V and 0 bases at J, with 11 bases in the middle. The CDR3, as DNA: TGCAGCGTTTCAGATCTTCTAGCCAAAAACATTCAGTACTTC. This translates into CSVSDLLAKNIQYF.

The CDR3 DNA reads TGTGCCAGCAGGCAAGGACCCTGGGAAAACGAGCAGTACGTC. Protein product: CASRQGPWENEQYV. The rearrangement links TRBV11-1 to TRBJ2-7; no reliable D call. The CDR3 has 14 residues. Per germline, CDR1 SGHAT and CDR2 FQDESV (reference sequence). With 6 bases removed from V and 5 bases from J, the gap between germline ends came to 17 bases.

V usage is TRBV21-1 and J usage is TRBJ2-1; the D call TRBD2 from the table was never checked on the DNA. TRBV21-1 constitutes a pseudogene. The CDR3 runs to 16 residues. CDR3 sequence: CASLLKVGESYNEQFF. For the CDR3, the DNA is TGTGCCAGCCTCCTAAAGGTTGGGGAGTCCTACAATGAGCAGTTCTTC.

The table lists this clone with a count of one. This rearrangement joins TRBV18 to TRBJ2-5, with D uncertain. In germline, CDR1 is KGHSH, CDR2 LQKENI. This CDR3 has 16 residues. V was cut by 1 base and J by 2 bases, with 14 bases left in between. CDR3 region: CASSPLVLEKQETQYF. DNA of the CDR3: TGTGCCAGCTCACCACTAGTACTGGAGAAACAAGAGACCCAGTACTTC.

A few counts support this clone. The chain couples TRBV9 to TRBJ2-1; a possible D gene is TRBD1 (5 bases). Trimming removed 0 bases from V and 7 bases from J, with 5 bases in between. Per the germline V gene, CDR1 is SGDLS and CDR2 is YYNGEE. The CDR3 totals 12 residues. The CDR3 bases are TGTGCCAGCAGCGTAGGACAGAATGAGCAGTTCTTC. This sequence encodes CASSVGQNEQFF.

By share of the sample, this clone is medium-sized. The CDR3 here is CASSSDISRASGEQYF. Written as DNA, the CDR3 is TGTGCCAGCAGTTCAGACATATCGCGGGCCTCGGGCGAGCAGTACTTC. This rearrangement joins TRBV27 to TRBJ2-7, with a possible D match to TRBD2 (5 bases). Between the trimmed V and J ends, which lost 4 bases and 6 bases, there was a span of 22 bases. Germline CDR1 reads MNHEY; CDR2 reads SMNVEV (reference sequence). The CDR3 consists of 16 residues.

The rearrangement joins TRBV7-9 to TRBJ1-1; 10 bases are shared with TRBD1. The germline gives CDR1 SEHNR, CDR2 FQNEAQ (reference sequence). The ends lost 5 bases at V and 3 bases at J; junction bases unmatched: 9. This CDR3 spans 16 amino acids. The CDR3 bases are TGTGCCAGCAGCATCCGACAGGGGGCTGGGGACACTGAAGCTTTCTTT. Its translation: CASSIRQGAGDTEAFF.

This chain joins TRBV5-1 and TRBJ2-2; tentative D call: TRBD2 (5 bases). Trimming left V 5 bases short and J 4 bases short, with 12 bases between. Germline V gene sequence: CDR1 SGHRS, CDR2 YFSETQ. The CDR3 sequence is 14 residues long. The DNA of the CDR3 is TGCGCCAGCAGATACACCGCGGGCACCGGGGAGCTGTTTTTT. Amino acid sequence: CASRYTAGTGELFF.

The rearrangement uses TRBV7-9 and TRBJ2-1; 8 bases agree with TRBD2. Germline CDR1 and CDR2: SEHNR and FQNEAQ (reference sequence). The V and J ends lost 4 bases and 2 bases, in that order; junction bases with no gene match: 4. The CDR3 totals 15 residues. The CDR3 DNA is TGTGCCAGCAGCTCCCCGGGGGGGACCTACAATGAGCAGTTCTTC. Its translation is CASSSPGGTYNEQFF. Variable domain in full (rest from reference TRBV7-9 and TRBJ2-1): DTGVSQNPRHKITKRGQNVTFRCDPISEHNRLYWYRQTLGQGPEFLTYFQNEAQLEKSRLLSDRFSAERPKGSFSTLEIQRTEQGDSAMYLCASSSPGGTYNEQFFGPGTRLTVL.

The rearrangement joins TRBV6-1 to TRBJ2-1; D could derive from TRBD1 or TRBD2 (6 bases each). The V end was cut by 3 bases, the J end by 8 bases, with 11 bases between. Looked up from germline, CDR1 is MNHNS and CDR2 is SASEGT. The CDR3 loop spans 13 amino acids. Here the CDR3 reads CASSERGAYEQFF. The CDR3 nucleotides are TGTGCCAGCAGTGAGAGGGGGGCTTATGAGCAGTTCTTC.

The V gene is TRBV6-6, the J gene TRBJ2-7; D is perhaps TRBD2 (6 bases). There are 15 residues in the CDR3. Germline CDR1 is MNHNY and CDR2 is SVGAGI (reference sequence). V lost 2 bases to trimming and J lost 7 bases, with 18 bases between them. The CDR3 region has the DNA TGTGCCAGCAGTTACAGGGCGGGGCGACCTTTAGAGCAGTACGTC. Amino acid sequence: CASSYRAGRPLEQYV.

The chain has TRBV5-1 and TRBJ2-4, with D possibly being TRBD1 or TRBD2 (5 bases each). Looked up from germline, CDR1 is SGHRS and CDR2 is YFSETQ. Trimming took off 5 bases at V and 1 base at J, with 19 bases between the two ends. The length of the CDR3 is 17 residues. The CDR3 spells CASSSEGPSAAKNIQYF. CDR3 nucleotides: TGCGCCAGCAGTTCCGAGGGACCATCCGCCGCCAAAAACATTCAGTACTTC.